This T cell receptor (beta chain) was recovered during a study of human T cells and chemical hapten exposure. Study-level background: Patients, chiefly female, had alopecia areata, totalis or universalis.

Time point reported: pre-sensitization, week 0. As for treatment: therapeutic diphenylcyclopropenone sensitization with weekly scalp DPC. This clonotype was counted ten times or more. TCRdb processed the RACE reads anew with MiXCR; each CDR3 protein has one entry. This sample has 62,000 or so distinct CDR3 sequences; roughly 9.7% occur once, and the top ten carry 5% to 5.5%. Germline V gene lookup returns CDR1 MNHNS and CDR2 SASEGT. V was pared by 3 bases and J by 6 bases, with 12 bases between. This CDR3 region has 14 residues. The chain joins TRBV6-1 to TRBJ1-5; D is undetermined. The receptor was isolated from a woman aged 50 to 65 with alopecia areata. Some clones in this sample may be carry-over from other donors' samples. Sequenced material: whole blood, taken in connection with sensitization to the hapten diphenylcyclopropenone (DPC). The CDR3: CASSDWREFQPQHF. The DNA for the CDR3 is TGTGCCAGCAGTGATTGGCGGGAATTTCAGCCCCAGCATTTT.